Given below is one T cell receptor (beta chain) in context. CDR1 is GTSNPN and CDR2 is SVGIG in the germline V gene (reference sequence). Trimming removed 3 bases from V and 6 bases from J, with 16 bases in between. CDR3 length: 14 amino acids. These data originate in a study of technical replicates of blood from four donors. The table came from immunoSEQ multiplex PCR; TCRdb's copy has only in-frame clones and leaves some out. The sample lists some 85,000 clones; approximately 94% were seen once. The gene calls are TRBV30 and TRBJ2-3; D perhaps matches TRBD2 (6 bases). This receptor was obtained from a human donor in good health. The sequencing input was T cells isolated from PBMCs. The CDR3 DNA is TGTGCCTGGAGCGCCAATGCGGCGGGGGATACGCAGTATTTT. Its translation: CAWSANAAGDTQYF.